One sample yielded the 7 T cell receptor beta chains listed below, sequenced in a study of blood T cell repertoires in COVID-19. The protocol was immunoSEQ multiplex PCR, while the TCRdb copy is restricted to in-frame clones and leaves out a portion. In the table there are around 250,000 clones, 80% to 85% of which are singletons. The specimen was PBMCs or T cells enriched from blood (not recorded which). The receptors stem from a man aged 40-50 years who had been exposed to COVID-19.

This clone was detected only a few times. The chain carries TRBV19 and TRBJ2-2, with D possibly matching TRBD2 (5 bases). The germline V and J ends were trimmed by 5 bases and 3 bases, with 13 bases remaining between them. The CDR3 is 15 amino acids. Germline V gives CDR1 LNHDA, CDR2 SQIVND (reference sequence). CDR3 nucleotides: TGTGCCAGTAGTCTCGGACTTCAGCACACCGGGGAGCTGTTTTTT. Translating gives CASSLGLQHTGELFF.

V and J are TRBV4-1 and TRBJ1-5; possible D gene TRBD1, 6 bases. Per the germline V gene, CDR1 is MGHRA and CDR2 is YSYEKL. The V and J ends lost 1 base and 0 bases respectively, with 13 bases between them. There are 17 residues in the CDR3. The CDR3 DNA follows: TGCGCCAGCAGCCAAGGGGGGGGCATATATAGCAATCAGCCCCAGCATTTT. This sequence encodes CASSQGGGIYSNQPQHF.

The rearrangement uses TRBV6-1 and TRBJ2-5, with a possible D match to TRBD2 (5 bases). The CDR3 has 13 amino acids. V lost 2 bases and J 5 bases, leaving 9 bases between the germline ends. CDR1 and CDR2 (germline): MNHNS, SASEGT. The CDR3: CASSEYAGETQYF. CDR3 bases: TGTGCCAGCAGTGAATATGCGGGTGAGACCCAGTACTTC.

The chain employs TRBV7-3 and TRBJ2-1, with D possibly being TRBD1 (5 bases). The V end lost 3 bases, the J end lost 10 bases, and 19 bases lay between the germline ends. The V gene's germline CDR1 is SGHTA and CDR2 FQGTGA. This CDR3 is 15 amino acids long. CDR3 bases: TGTGCCAGCAGCTTCGACAGCGCGGTTCGTTCGGAGCAGTTCTTC. Translated: CASSFDSAVRSEQFF.

This chain connects TRBV7-9 to TRBJ2-2; D not certain. With 8 bases removed from V and 7 bases from J, the gap between germline ends came to 17 bases. The germline gives CDR1 SEHNR, CDR2 FQNEAQ (reference sequence). The CDR3 loop spans 14 amino acids. For the CDR3, the DNA is TGTGCCAGCGATGTACAGCTCTTGGGCGGGGAGCTGTTTTTT. This sequence encodes CASDVQLLGGELFF.

Only one count was recorded for this clone. This chain joins TRBV9 and TRBJ1-1; 7 positions match TRBD1. In germline, CDR1 is SGDLS, CDR2 YYNGEE. The CDR3 loop spans 15 amino acids. The V segment lost 4 bases and the J segment 5 bases; nucleotides outside the gene matches: 11. CDR3 protein: CASSLQTGLGTEAFF. In nucleotides, the CDR3 is TGTGCCAGCAGCCTTCAGACAGGGTTGGGGACTGAAGCTTTCTTT.

This sequence joins TRBV5-8 and TRBJ2-7, with 9 bases lining up with TRBD1. Per the germline V gene, CDR1 is SGHTS and CDR2 is YDEGEE. Trimming took 5 bases from V and 3 from J; bases not matched to a gene: 3. This CDR3 region has 13 residues. The CDR3 DNA follows: TGTGCCAGCAGGGGGACAGGGAACTACGAGCAGTACTTC. Its translation: CASRGTGNYEQYF.